This T cell receptor (beta chain) came from a study of blood T cells in healthy people across ages. Study-wide findings and caveats: Measured against age, TCR beta diversity per million T cells decreased in a roughly linear manner.

A second roughly 6 to 11 cycle PCR used barcoded and J-beta primers. Each CDR3 protein is one row after TCRdb ran MiXCR on the 5' RACE reads. The sample lists more than 1.4 million distinct CDR3 sequences; roughly 40% were seen once. The CDR3 is 14 amino acids. Per the germline V gene, CDR1 is SNHLY and CDR2 is FYNNEI. J lost 13 bases, V lost 7 bases, and 14 bases had no gene match. As regards this clonotype: Its antigen is as yet unknown.

The TCR was taken from a woman aged 18-35 years in good health. Source material: blood. This chain joins TRBV2 and TRBJ2-1; TRBD2 matches at 9 bases. CDR3 in DNA: TGTGCCAGCAAGGGTACTAGCGGGTTTGAGACCCAGTTCTTC. Its protein product is CASKGTSGFETQFF.